The 16 T cell receptor beta chains below come from one sample, sequenced in a study of post-analysis software for immune sequencing data. These receptors are not linked to any known antigen. The study's findings and limits: A few TRBV segments (TRBV5-6, TRBV5-1 and TRBV20-1 among them) occurred more frequently in patients than in controls.

Built from TCR beta cDNA, the libraries had unique molecular identifiers in them. TCRdb reprocessed the PCR reads with MiXCR, giving one entry per CDR3 protein. The sample records about 820,000 distinct CDR3 sequences, roughly 50% being singletons. Sequencing used blood. These TCRs come from a girl under 18 with multiple sclerosis.

This clonotype was counted only a few times. J is TRBJ2-1 and V is TRBV5-1; 12 bases map to TRBD2. CDR3 length: 13 residues. V lost 4 bases and J lost 12; bases outside the gene matches: 5. Germline V gene sequence: CDR1 SGHRS, CDR2 YFSETQ. In DNA, the CDR3 is TGCGCCAGCAGCACGGGACTAGCGGGTGGGCAGTTCTTC. This codes for CASSTGLAGGQFF.

V gene TRBV4-1 combines with J gene TRBJ2-4; the match to TRBD2 covers 10 bases. The last part of the DNA fits TRBJ2-7 better; the J call may be wrong. Germline lookup yields CDR1 MGHRA and CDR2 YSYEKL. The CDR3 totals 15 residues. The CDR3 loop reads CASSQQRGGLNEQYF. CDR3 DNA: TGCGCCAGCAGCCAACAGCGGGGGGGCCTGAACGAGCAGTACTTC.

The chain uses TRBV10-3 and TRBJ2-1; weak D call: TRBD1 (6 bases). The CDR3 totals 16 residues. The germline CDR1 and CDR2 sequences are ENHRY and SYGVKD. Trimming removed 6 bases at V and 1 base at J, with 16 bases between. The CDR3 DNA is TGTGCCATCAGGAAAGGGGGTGCGTTATCCTACAATGAGCAGTTCTTC. Its protein product is CAIRKGGALSYNEQFF.

The chain joins TRBV5-1 to TRBJ2-7; TRBD1 agrees at 10 bases. Germline V gene lookup returns CDR1 SGHRS and CDR2 YFSETQ. There are 14 residues in the CDR3. V shed 7 bases, J shed 3 bases, and the junction held 7 bases outside the gene matches. The CDR3 here is CASGTGQGVYEQYF. In DNA, the CDR3 is TGCGCCAGCGGCACCGGACAGGGGGTCTACGAGCAGTACTTC.

The rearrangement links TRBV20-1 to TRBJ2-7; 8 bases are shared with TRBD2. The V and J ends lost 0 bases and 0 bases, in that order; junction bases with no gene match: 4. The CDR3 consists of 15 residues. The germline V gene has CDR1 DFQATT and CDR2 SNEGSKA (reference sequence). The CDR3 bases are TGCAGTGCTAGAGATGTGGCGGGAGGCTCCTACGAGCAGTACTTC. It translates to CSARDVAGGSYEQYF.

This clonotype was recorded once. The chain employs TRBV15 and TRBJ2-1, with D unclear. The CDR3 covers 13 residues. Germline V CDR1 and CDR2: LNHNV, YYDKDF (reference sequence). V was shortened by 0 bases and J by 7 bases, with 7 bases between the two germline ends. DNA for the CDR3: TGTGCCACCAGCAGAGAGGTATCTAATGAGCAGTTCTTC. This gives the protein CATSREVSNEQFF.

This chain joins TRBV5-1 and TRBJ2-5; perhaps TRBD2 as D (5 bases). The V end was cut by 1 base, the J end by 0 bases, with 10 bases between. The CDR3 is 15 amino acids. The V gene's germline CDR1 is SGHRS and CDR2 YFSETQ. This CDR3 reads CASSLRGGYQETQYF. As DNA, the CDR3 is TGCGCCAGCAGCTTGCGTGGCGGGTACCAAGAGACCCAGTACTTC.

The chain carries TRBV29-1 and TRBJ1-1, with D possibly being TRBD1 (6 bases). V was cut by 7 bases and J by 1 base, with 13 bases left in between. The CDR3 loop spans 13 amino acids. Germline CDR1 SQVTM, CDR2 ANQGSEA. The CDR3 loop is CSGGANSNTEAFF. The CDR3 DNA is TGCAGCGGGGGGGCCAATTCGAACACTGAAGCTTTCTTT.

The rearrangement uses TRBV20-1 and TRBJ2-7; D perhaps matches TRBD1 (6 bases). Trimming removed 0 bases at V and 0 bases at J, with 12 bases between. CDR3 length: 15 residues. Germline-derived CDR1 and CDR2 are DFQATT and SNEGSKA (reference sequence). CDR3 in amino acids: CSARDHGQSSYEQYF. The CDR3 DNA is TGCAGTGCTAGAGATCATGGACAGAGCTCCTACGAGCAGTACTTC.

The rearrangement uses TRBV4-1 and TRBJ2-7; D may be TRBD2 (5 bases). V lost 0 bases and J 5 bases, leaving 17 bases between the germline ends. The CDR3 spans 16 residues. The germline V gene has CDR1 MGHRA and CDR2 YSYEKL. The CDR3 DNA reads as TGCGCCAGCAGCCAAGAGGGAGTGCTCGAGTCCCACGAGCAGTACTTC. Its translation is CASSQEGVLESHEQYF.

This CDR3 reads CSAIVPSGYEQYF. The CDR3 coding sequence is TGCAGTGCTATTGTCCCTAGCGGCTACGAGCAGTACTTC. This chain connects TRBV20-1 to TRBJ2-7; 7 nucleotides line up with TRBD2. The CDR3 totals 13 residues. Germline V gene sequence: CDR1 DFQATT, CDR2 SNEGSKA (reference sequence). J was trimmed by 3 bases and V by 4 bases; bases with no gene match: 6.

This chain joins TRBV29-1 and TRBJ1-1, with D hard to call. There are 10 residues in the CDR3. The germline CDR1 and CDR2 sequences are SQVTM and ANQGSEA. V was pared by 4 bases and J by 6 bases, with 6 bases between. The CDR3 here is CSVVAAEAFF. The CDR3 DNA sequence: TGCAGCGTTGTCGCAGCTGAAGCTTTCTTT.

Points on this clonotype: Since the CDR3 does not end with the conserved phenylalanine or tryptophan, this likely comes from a read error. The rearrangement uses TRBV20-1 and TRBJ1-2; D might be TRBD1 (5 bases). The V end was cut by 2 bases, the J end by 4 bases, with 23 bases between. The CDR3 has 17 residues. CDR1 and CDR2 from the germline V gene are DFQATT and SNEGSKA (reference sequence). The CDR3 DNA reads as TGCAGTGCTAGACGAGTGGGGGACCGATCATATAGCTATGGCTACACCTTA. Translation: CSARRVGDRSYSYGYTL.

The rearrangement links TRBV5-1 to TRBJ2-7, with 7 bases that match TRBD1. J gave up 3 bases and V 4 bases, and 16 bases lay outside the gene matches. The germline CDR1 and CDR2 sequences are SGHRS and YFSETQ. CDR3 size: 17 residues. The CDR3 region is CASSPSPPGQAGYEQYF. CDR3 in DNA: TGCGCCAGCAGCCCTTCACCTCCCGGACAGGCCGGCTACGAGCAGTACTTC. The variable domain in full, completed from reference TRBV5-1 and TRBJ2-7, reads KAGVTQTPRYLIKTRGQQVTLSCSPISGHRSVSWYQQTPGQGLQFLFEYFSETQRNKGNFPGRFSGRQFSNSRSEMNVSTLELGDSALYLCASSPSPPGQAGYEQYFGPGTRLTVT.

This clonotype turned up a few times. This rearrangement joins TRBV6-5 to TRBJ1-1; D unclear. V was shortened by 2 bases and J by 0 bases, with 10 bases between the two germline ends. Germline V gene lookup returns CDR1 MNHEY and CDR2 SVGAGI. This CDR3 spans 15 amino acids. CDR3 loop: CASSYRPQMNTEAFF. CDR3 DNA sequence: TGTGCCAGCAGTTACCGTCCACAAATGAACACTGAAGCTTTCTTT.

This clonotype has only a few counts. This chain connects TRBV7-9 to TRBJ2-7, with 8 bases identical to TRBD2. The trim removed 8 bases at V and 2 bases at J, leaving 11 bases unmatched. The CDR3 has 15 residues. Germline values: CDR1 SEHNR, CDR2 FQNEAQ (reference sequence). The CDR3 DNA sequence: TGTGCCAGCTCTCGGGGGGGGCCTCCTCCCTACGAGCAGTACTTC. Residues: CASSRGGPPPYEQYF.